These T cell receptor beta chains were read from a single sample in a study of cytomegalovirus exposure and HLA in healthy donors. The data were produced by immunoSEQ multiplex PCR, yet TCRdb's version contains in-frame clones alone and is incomplete. The data show 85,000 to 120,000 clones, with approximately 95% seen just once and 0.89% held by the top ten. Sequenced input: PBMCs. Receptors originate from a woman in her late teens or twenties in good health and CMV-seronegative. The CDR3 runs from the conserved cysteine through the conserved F or W. D genes are given only for firm matches. Clone size is not always given. Where it is, it says once, few, many or a class for expanded clones.

V	J	size	D	CDR3	DNA
TRBV19	TRBJ2-3	.	.	CASSPGRDSRADTQYF	TGTGCCAGTAGTCCTGGTAGGGACTCCAGAGCGGATACGCAGTATTTT
TRBV7-8	TRBJ1-2	.	.	CASSLEEGGGQGYTF	TGTGCCAGCAGCTTAGAAGAAGGGGGAGGGCAAGGCTACACCTTC
TRBV27	TRBJ1-1	.	TRBD1	CASSPQGGRTEAFF	TGTGCCAGCAGTCCCCAGGGGGGAAGGACTGAAGCTTTCTTT
TRBV19	TRBJ1-4	.	.	CASSQSGFNEKLFF	TGTGCCAGTAGCCAGTCGGGATTTAATGAAAAACTGTTTTTT
TRBV27	TRBJ1-4	.	.	CASSLLDSEKLFF	TGTGCCAGCAGTTTATTAGACAGCGAAAAACTGTTTTTT
TRBV5-8	TRBJ2-3	once	TRBD1	CASRPDRGHTDTQYF	TGTGCCAGCAGACCCGACAGGGGTCACACAGATACGCAGTATTTT
TRBV28	TRBJ2-3	.	.	CASRNDRGSDTQYF	TGTGCCAGCAGAAACGACCGGGGATCAGATACGCAGTATTTT
TRBV6-5	TRBJ2-1	.	.	CASRAYRDTYNEQFF	TGTGCCAGCAGAGCCTACAGGGATACCTACAATGAGCAGTTCTTC
TRBV27	TRBJ1-4	.	.	CASSFGTREGNEKLFF	TGTGCCAGCAGTTTCGGGACCCGGGAGGGGAATGAAAAACTGTTTTTT
TRBV7-9	TRBJ1-1	.	.	CASTIAGGGKNTEAFF	TGTGCCAGCACCATTGCCGGCGGGGGGAAGAACACTGAAGCTTTCTTT
TRBV4-3	TRBJ2-5	.	.	CASSQVQKGGPERETQYF	TGCGCCAGCAGCCAAGTTCAAAAGGGAGGTCCAGAGAGGGAGACCCAGTACTTC
TRBV11-3	TRBJ1-2	.	TRBD1	CASSSGAGTDYGYTF	TGTGCCAGCAGCTCGGGGGCCGGGACAGACTATGGCTACACCTTC
TRBV5-3	TRBJ1-2	.	TRBD1	CATPQGARDYGYTF	TGTGCCACGCCACAGGGGGCCAGAGACTATGGCTACACCTTC
TRBV6-5	TRBJ1-4	.	.	CASSLDFATNEKLFF	TGTGCCAGCAGTCTGGACTTTGCAACTAATGAAAAACTGTTTTTT
TRBV9	TRBJ2-1	.	TRBD2	CASSVRDTSGYNEQFF	TGTGCCAGCAGCGTACGCGATACTAGCGGTTACAATGAGCAGTTCTTC
TRBV6-5	TRBJ2-7	.	.	CASSRTRQGSEQYF	TGTGCCAGCAGTAGGACACGGCAGGGGTCCGAGCAGTACTTC
TRBV5-1	TRBJ1-2	.	TRBD1	CASSLGQGANYGYTF	TGCGCCAGCAGCTTGGGTCAGGGGGCTAACTATGGCTACACCTTC
TRBV19	TRBJ1-2	.	.	CASRRGGAISGYTF	TGTGCCAGTAGGAGGGGAGGGGCAATATCTGGCTACACCTTC
TRBV7-9	TRBJ1-1	.	.	CASSLGTEPNTEAFF	TGTGCCAGCAGCTTGGGTACAGAACCCAACACTGAAGCTTTCTTT
TRBV30	TRBJ2-3	.	.	CAWSVAPDTQYF	TGTGCCTGGAGTGTAGCGCCGGATACGCAGTATTTT
TRBV5-1	TRBJ2-2	.	TRBD1	CASSLLGTGVTGELFF	TGCGCCAGCAGCTTATTGGGGACAGGGGTCACCGGGGAGCTGTTTTTT
TRBV9	TRBJ2-5	.	.	CASSVEGGLQETQYF	TGTGCCAGCAGCGTAGAGGGAGGACTCCAAGAGACCCAGTACTTC
TRBV19	TRBJ1-5	.	.	CASSISGPYSNQPQHF	TGTGCCAGTAGTATTTCAGGCCCCTATAGCAATCAGCCCCAGCATTTT
TRBV4-2	TRBJ2-5	.	TRBD2	CASSQGGLAGGQGETQYF	TGTGCCAGCAGCCAAGGAGGACTAGCGGGGGGGCAGGGGGAGACCCAGTACTTC
TRBV6-6	TRBJ1-1	.	TRBD1	CATGGQMNTEAFF	TGTGCCACCGGGGGACAGATGAACACTGAAGCTTTCTTT
TRBV7-9	TRBJ1-5	once	TRBD1	CASSLDRAGNQPQHF	TGTGCCAGCAGTCTCGACAGGGCTGGCAATCAGCCCCAGCATTTT
TRBV14	TRBJ2-1	.	.	CASSQAGVYNEQFF	TGTGCCAGCAGCCAAGCCGGGGTTTACAATGAGCAGTTCTTC
TRBV19	TRBJ1-2	.	.	CASSIDWQVRGYTF	TGTGCCAGTAGTATAGACTGGCAGGTTCGTGGCTACACCTTC
TRBV7-2	TRBJ1-4	once	.	CASSLSGNGEKLFF	TGTGCCAGCAGCTTATCAGGAAACGGAGAAAAACTGTTTTTT
TRBV27	TRBJ2-6	.	.	CASSLSFLSWANVLTF	TGTGCCAGCAGTTTATCCTTTTTGAGCTGGGCCAACGTCCTGACTTTC
TRBV5-1	TRBJ1-6	.	TRBD1	CASTLRGLDSPLHF	TGCGCCAGCACCTTGAGGGGGCTGGATTCACCCCTCCACTTT
TRBV6-4	TRBJ2-1	.	TRBD2	CASSDSAGAYNEQFF	TGTGCCAGCAGTGACTCAGCGGGGGCCTACAATGAGCAGTTCTTC
TRBV6-1	TRBJ2-5	.	TRBD2	CASSVILPLAGGSQETQYF	TGTGCCAGCAGTGTGATCTTACCACTAGCGGGAGGGAGCCAAGAGACCCAGTACTTC
TRBV7-8	TRBJ1-1	.	.	CASSLESLRNTEAFF	TGTGCCAGCAGCTTAGAGTCTCTTAGGAACACTGAAGCTTTCTTT
TRBV27	TRBJ2-1	.	TRBD2	CASSPVAGVIYNEQFF	TGTGCCAGCAGTCCGGTAGCGGGGGTGATTTACAATGAGCAGTTCTTC
TRBV18	TRBJ1-2	once	TRBD1	CASSPPTGQGFGYTF	TGTGCCAGCTCACCACCGACCGGACAGGGGTTTGGCTACACCTTC
TRBV6-5	TRBJ1-1	.	TRBD1	CASSYDLGQGKAFF	TGTGCCAGCAGTTACGACTTAGGACAGGGGAAAGCTTTCTTT
TRBV7-6	TRBJ2-3	.	TRBD2	CASSHRGLAGEGTDTQYF	TGTGCCAGCAGCCACCGGGGACTAGCGGGAGAGGGCACAGATACGCAGTATTTT
TRBV5-1	TRBJ2-1	.	TRBD2	CASSSGTSGRNEQFF	TGTGCCAGCAGCTCCGGGACTAGCGGGAGGAATGAGCAGTTCTTC
TRBV4-1	TRBJ2-7	.	.	CASSPGLYYEQYF	TGCGCCAGCAGCCCGGGACTGTACTACGAGCAGTACTTC
TRBV19	TRBJ1-1	.	.	CASSWGVNTEAFF	TGTGCCAGTAGTTGGGGCGTGAACACTGAAGCTTTCTTT
TRBV7-8	TRBJ1-1	.	.	CASSLGANTEAFF	TGTGCCAGCAGCTTAGGGGCTAACACTGAAGCTTTCTTT
TRBV5-1	TRBJ2-3	.	.	CASSLAVGIPSTDTQYF	TGCGCCAGCAGCTTGGCCGTCGGGATACCTAGCACAGATACGCAGTATTTT
TRBV10-1	TRBJ1-1	.	.	CASSESPGRGGTEAFF	TGCGCCAGCAGTGAGTCGCCGGGTCGGGGGGGCACTGAAGCTTTCTTT
TRBV19	TRBJ1-1	.	.	CASSIGGSTEAFF	TGTGCCAGTAGTATTGGAGGGAGCACTGAAGCTTTCTTT
TRBV29-1	TRBJ1-2	.	.	CSVEDEAANYGYTF	TGCAGCGTTGAAGATGAGGCGGCGAACTATGGCTACACCTTC
TRBV7-9	TRBJ2-3	.	TRBD2	CASSSPGTRADTQYF	TGTGCCAGCAGCTCACCCGGGACTAGGGCAGATACGCAGTATTTT
TRBV19	TRBJ2-4	.	TRBD2	CASSSQLSGLAGVSRPNF	TGTGCCAGTAGCTCTCAGTTGTCTGGACTAGCGGGAGTCTCGCGTCCGAACTTC
TRBV5-1	TRBJ1-1	.	.	CASTETPPNTEAFF	TGCGCCAGCACTGAGACACCTCCGAACACTGAAGCTTTCTTT
TRBV6-4	TRBJ2-2	.	.	CASSLGAGTGELFF	TGTGCCAGCAGTCTTGGGGCCGGCACCGGGGAGCTGTTTTTT
TRBV29-1	TRBJ2-3	.	.	CSVGSGTTSTDTQYF	TGCAGCGTGGGTTCCGGGACAACTAGCACAGATACGCAGTATTTT
TRBV5-1	TRBJ2-6	.	TRBD1	CASSPPGGPTGANVLTF	TGCGCCAGCAGCCCCCCAGGGGGCCCCACTGGGGCCAACGTCCTGACTTTC
TRBV9	TRBJ2-3	once	.	CASSVRGLTDTQYF	TGTGCCAGCAGCGTACGTGGGCTCACAGATACGCAGTATTTT
TRBV4-1	TRBJ2-3	.	TRBD2	CASSRATLAGGGDTQYF	TGCGCCAGCAGCCGAGCTACTCTAGCGGGAGGTGGGGATACGCAGTATTTT
TRBV30	TRBJ2-7	.	.	CAWSGVRAAYEQYF	TGTGCCTGGAGTGGTGTCAGGGCAGCTTACGAGCAGTACTTC
TRBV25-1	TRBJ2-7	.	.	CASRQDTYEQYF	TGTGCCAGCAGACAGGACACCTACGAGCAGTACTTC
TRBV30	TRBJ1-4	.	TRBD1	CAWSPTTGANEKLFF	TGTGCCTGGAGTCCCACGACAGGGGCTAATGAAAAACTGTTTTTT
TRBV6-5	TRBJ2-3	.	TRBD2	CASSRQLAGTDTQYF	TGTGCCAGCAGTCGGCAACTAGCGGGGACGGATACGCAGTATTTT
TRBV2	TRBJ1-1	once	.	CAGGGIMNTEAFF	TGTGCCGGGGGGGGGATCATGAACACTGAAGCTTTCTTT